This entry features one T cell receptor beta chain sequence. What this receptor recognizes is not known. No clone much larger than this one lies a single base away; base qualities are absent. Library method: the immunoSEQ multiplex PCR assay. In the authors' own workflow: To diagnose cytomegalovirus status from the catalog of TCR beta chain sequences, a statistical classification framework was built. Not all clones reach the TCRdb copy of this immuneACCESS table, which keeps in-frame sequences only. Checked studies attribute under half of the gap to unresolved V genes and leave the rest unexplained. V, J and clone size reflect that table, while D and trimming were determined from the DNA. The sample table contains around 190,000 clones; only one count was recorded for about 81% of them. 0.95% to 1.5% of the sample comes from the top ten. This sample was taken from a study of cytomegalovirus exposure and HLA in healthy donors (dated by TCRdb to about 2017). For the wider study: According to a later analysis, the 120 validation repertoires were produced on the same platform as the 680 or so repertoires of the first cohort. The study aimed to test whether cataloging public T cell receptors could reveal signatures of past pathogen exposure. A separate validation cohort of roughly 130 different subjects was used in addition to the approximately 610-subject first cohort. To predict cytomegalovirus infection status, the study combined high-throughput TCR immunosequencing, statistical association of individual TCRs with disease status, and machine learning. Findings and caveats that apply to the study as a whole: Of the cluster scores, around 95% were above 0 in a later analysis, which found that TCRs clustered in the first cohort also tended to co-occur in the 120 or so validation repertoires. While some public TCRs were present in many individuals, most TCR sequences turned up only very rarely across donors. The validation cohort had no HLA typing available for a later analysis, so co-occurrence within that cohort was assessed over all 110 or so repertoires. In both the original and validation cohorts, the classifier was reported to diagnose cytomegalovirus status with high specificity and sensitivity. The study gave a list of 150 to 200 TCR beta chains associated with cytomegalovirus. In vitro tests confirmed that three of the cytomegalovirus-associated TCR beta chains recognize cytomegalovirus antigens. According to the authors, the approach could potentially be generalized to other disease states and immunological phenotypes.

CDR1 and CDR2 were assigned from the germline V gene as MRHNA and SNTAGT. The CDR3 numbers 13 residues from cysteine through phenylalanine. Just CDR3 DNA is preserved here, 39 bases in frame from base 1. V and J lose 4 bases and 10 bases, and a span of 11 bases separates them. The donors were included in the validation cohort of around 120 subjects, a group kept apart from the roughly 670-subject first cohort. This receptor was taken from a woman aged 25 to 39 in good health and CMV-seronegative. This chain is built from TRBV6-4 and TRBJ1-6, with no confidently assigned D gene. Sequencing was performed on PBMCs. The DNA sequence reads TGTGCCAGCAGTGTGGAGGGAAGATCACCCCTCCACTTT. Translated, it gives CASSVEGRSPLHF.